The T cell receptor (beta chain) described here comes from a study of patients and donors after allogeneic stem cell transplantation. CDR3 length: 16 residues. Germline V gene data show CDR1 as SGHRS and CDR2 as YFSETQ. The V and J ends lost 3 bases and 4 bases, in that order; junction bases with no gene match: 6. Via MiXCR, TCRdb re-called the RT-PCR reads, giving one row per CDR3 protein. The table has about 160,000 distinct CDR3 sequences, about a quarter seen once; the top ten hold 25% to 30%. This clonotype was counted between two and nine times. The chain combines TRBV5-1 with TRBJ2-3, with 12 bases matching TRBD2. The sequencing input was blood, either unsorted or a sorted T cell fraction (not recorded which). The TCR originated in a human donor who was either an allogeneic HSCT recipient or a stem cell or donor lymphocyte infusion donor (not recorded which). It is not recorded whose cells these are; they may come from a transplant donor. CDR3 amino acids: CASSSTSGSVADTQYF. The CDR3 DNA reads as TGCGCCAGCAGCTCGACTAGCGGGAGTGTCGCAGATACGCAGTATTTT.